A selection of T cell receptor beta chains follows, all from one sample in a study of blood T cell repertoires in COVID-19. Profiled with immunoSEQ multiplex PCR; TCRdb holds only in-frame clones, not every one. The sample has about 260,000 clones; over 80% are singletons. Sequenced material: peripheral blood. These receptors were collected from a woman aged 40 to 50 who had recovered from COVID-19. CDR3s include the opening cysteine and the closing phenylalanine or tryptophan. The D gene is left open where the match is weak. Where a row states a size, it is once, few, many or the class of an expanded clone; other rows omit it.

d_gene: TRBD2
abundance: .
v_gene: TRBV7-2
j_gene: TRBJ2-1
CDR3nt: TGTGCCAGCAGCTTACGTAGCGGGGGCTACAATGAGCAGTTCTTC
CDR3aa: CASSLRSGGYNEQFF

d_gene: .
abundance: .
v_gene: TRBV12-5
j_gene: TRBJ1-6
CDR3nt: TGTGCTAGTGGTTTGGTACAGGGATCTAATTCACCCCTCCACTTT
CDR3aa: CASGLVQGSNSPLHF

d_gene: .
abundance: .
v_gene: TRBV5-1
j_gene: TRBJ2-1
CDR3nt: TGCGCCAGCAGCTTACGGGGGGCTACCTACAATGAGCAGTTCTTC
CDR3aa: CASSLRGATYNEQFF

d_gene: TRBD1
abundance: .
v_gene: TRBV5-4
j_gene: TRBJ1-1
CDR3nt: TGTGCCAGCAGCTTGCAGACAGGGCTAAGCACTGAAGCTTTCTTT
CDR3aa: CASSLQTGLSTEAFF

d_gene: .
abundance: many
v_gene: TRBV3-1/TRBV3-2
j_gene: TRBJ2-3
CDR3nt: TGTGCCAGCAGCCCGCGGCCAAGGGGGCGGGGAGATACGCAGTATTTT
CDR3aa: CASSPRPRGRGDTQYF

d_gene: TRBD2
abundance: .
v_gene: TRBV6-1
j_gene: TRBJ2-3
CDR3nt: TGTGCCAGCAGTGAAACACTAGCGGGTTACACAGATACGCAGTATTTT
CDR3aa: CASSETLAGYTDTQYF

d_gene: .
abundance: .
v_gene: TRBV21-1
j_gene: TRBJ2-3
CDR3nt: TGTGCCAGCAGCTTAGGGACTAGCGGGGGGAGAGATACGCAGTATTTT
CDR3aa: CASSLGTSGGRDTQYF

d_gene: .
abundance: .
v_gene: TRBV20-1
j_gene: TRBJ2-2
CDR3nt: TGCAGTGCTAGTTTCATTGGCGGGGCGAACACCGGGGAGCTGTTTTTT
CDR3aa: CSASFIGGANTGELFF

d_gene: .
abundance: once
v_gene: TRBV11-3
j_gene: TRBJ1-1
CDR3nt: TGTGCCAGCAGCAAAGAGGTAGGCACTGAAGCTTTCTTT
CDR3aa: CASSKEVGTEAFF

d_gene: .
abundance: once
v_gene: TRBV2
j_gene: TRBJ1-3
CDR3nt: TGTGCCAGCTTGATTGAACAGGGCGATGGAAACACCATATATTTT
CDR3aa: CASLIEQGDGNTIYF

d_gene: TRBD1
abundance: once
v_gene: TRBV7-3
j_gene: TRBJ1-1
CDR3nt: TGTGCCAGCAGGCGAACAGGGGGAATATCGAGCACTGAAGCTTTCTTT
CDR3aa: CASRRTGGISSTEAFF

d_gene: TRBD1
abundance: .
v_gene: TRBV23-1
j_gene: TRBJ1-6
CDR3nt: TGCGCCAGCAGTCAACCCCGGCAACCCCGGGACAGGGGGCGCTCAGACTATAATTCACCCCTCCACTTT
CDR3aa: CASSQPRQPRDRGRSDYNSPLHF

d_gene: .
abundance: .
v_gene: TRBV19
j_gene: TRBJ2-2
CDR3nt: TGTGCCAGTACCTCCGGCAGGGCGGACACCGGGGAGCTGTTTTTT
CDR3aa: CASTSGRADTGELFF

d_gene: .
abundance: .
v_gene: TRBV18
j_gene: TRBJ2-2
CDR3nt: TGTGCCAGCTCGCGTCAACAGGGTCGTGGCGGGGAGCTGTTTTTT
CDR3aa: CASSRQQGRGGELFF

d_gene: TRBD1
abundance: .
v_gene: TRBV6-6
j_gene: TRBJ1-5
CDR3nt: TGTGCCAGCAGTTATAAGGGACAGTATAGCAATCAGCCCCAGCATTTT
CDR3aa: CASSYKGQYSNQPQHF

d_gene: .
abundance: .
v_gene: TRBV9
j_gene: TRBJ2-6
CDR3nt: TGTGCCAGCAGCGTAGCGGGCTCTGGGGCCAACGTCCTGACTTTC
CDR3aa: CASSVAGSGANVLTF

d_gene: TRBD1
abundance: .
v_gene: TRBV12-3/TRBV12-4
j_gene: TRBJ2-5
CDR3nt: TGTGCCAGCAGCCGGGACAGGCAAGAGACCCAGTACTTC
CDR3aa: CASSRDRQETQYF

d_gene: .
abundance: .
v_gene: TRBV2
j_gene: TRBJ1-2
CDR3nt: TGTGCCAGCAGTGGCAGTGGTGGCTACACCTTC
CDR3aa: CASSGSGGYTF

d_gene: .
abundance: .
v_gene: TRBV7-9
j_gene: TRBJ2-3
CDR3nt: TGTGCCAGCAGCTTACAGAGCACAGATACGCAGTATTTT
CDR3aa: CASSLQSTDTQYF

d_gene: .
abundance: .
v_gene: TRBV10-2
j_gene: TRBJ1-2
CDR3nt: TGCGCCAGCAGTGAAGATTTCGTGTCAGCTAACTATGGCTACACCTTC
CDR3aa: CASSEDFVSANYGYTF

d_gene: .
abundance: .
v_gene: TRBV10-1
j_gene: TRBJ2-1
CDR3nt: TGCGCCAGCTCCGATTCCGGGACACTCAGGGAGCAGTTCTTC
CDR3aa: CASSDSGTLREQFF

d_gene: TRBD2
abundance: .
v_gene: TRBV4-1
j_gene: TRBJ2-1
CDR3nt: TGCGCCAGCAGCCCAATGCGGACTAGCGGGGGTGATGAGCAGTTCTTC
CDR3aa: CASSPMRTSGGDEQFF

d_gene: TRBD1
abundance: .
v_gene: TRBV5-1
j_gene: TRBJ2-7
CDR3nt: TGCGCCAGCAGCCTAAACCCCGGGACAGGGAACGAGCAGTACTTC
CDR3aa: CASSLNPGTGNEQYF

d_gene: .
abundance: once
v_gene: TRBV12-5
j_gene: TRBJ2-7
CDR3nt: TGTGCTAGTGGTTTATACGGCTCCTACGAGCAGTACTTC
CDR3aa: CASGLYGSYEQYF

d_gene: .
abundance: few
v_gene: TRBV6-4
j_gene: TRBJ1-1
CDR3nt: TGTGCCAGCAGTGACTCGGGCAGGGACACTGAAGCTTTCTTT
CDR3aa: CASSDSGRDTEAFF

d_gene: TRBD1
abundance: few
v_gene: TRBV6-5
j_gene: TRBJ1-1
CDR3nt: TGTGCCAGCAGTTATTTCTGGACAGGGGTAAACACTGAAGCTTTCTTT
CDR3aa: CASSYFWTGVNTEAFF

d_gene: .
abundance: .
v_gene: TRBV6-2/TRBV6-3
j_gene: TRBJ1-1
CDR3nt: TGTGCCAGCAGCTATCAATGGGGGGTCACTGAAGCTTTCTTT
CDR3aa: CASSYQWGVTEAFF

d_gene: .
abundance: many
v_gene: TRBV18
j_gene: TRBJ1-6
CDR3nt: TGTGCCAGCTCACCGTCGGGCTCCTATAATTCACCCCTCCACTTT
CDR3aa: CASSPSGSYNSPLHF

d_gene: TRBD1
abundance: .
v_gene: TRBV29-1
j_gene: TRBJ1-5
CDR3nt: TGCAGCGTGGACCCCGGACAGGGCAATCAGCCCCAGCATTTT
CDR3aa: CSVDPGQGNQPQHF

d_gene: .
abundance: .
v_gene: TRBV18
j_gene: TRBJ1-1
CDR3nt: TGTGCCAGCTCTCTCACGGTGAACACTGAAGCTTTCTTT
CDR3aa: CASSLTVNTEAFF

d_gene: TRBD2
abundance: .
v_gene: TRBV30
j_gene: TRBJ2-3
CDR3nt: TGTGCCTGGACGCGGGGGAGCACAGATACGCAGTATTTT
CDR3aa: CAWTRGSTDTQYF

d_gene: TRBD1
abundance: .
v_gene: TRBV7-9
j_gene: TRBJ2-1
CDR3nt: TGTGCCAGCAGCTCCAGACAGGGACCCGCTCTTAACAATGAGCAGTTCTTC
CDR3aa: CASSSRQGPALNNEQFF

d_gene: .
abundance: .
v_gene: TRBV6-5
j_gene: TRBJ2-2
CDR3nt: TGTGCCAGCGGACTAGCAGGGGGCACCGGGGAGCTGTTTTTT
CDR3aa: CASGLAGGTGELFF

d_gene: .
abundance: .
v_gene: TRBV6-5
j_gene: TRBJ1-2
CDR3nt: TGTGCCAGCAGTTACGAGTCCGGGGGATGGTATGGCTACACCTTC
CDR3aa: CASSYESGGWYGYTF

d_gene: TRBD2
abundance: .
v_gene: TRBV5-1
j_gene: TRBJ2-2
CDR3nt: TGCGCCAGCACGCCCGGGACTAGCGGGGCCGGGGAGCTGTTTTTT
CDR3aa: CASTPGTSGAGELFF

d_gene: TRBD2
abundance: .
v_gene: TRBV3-1/TRBV3-2
j_gene: TRBJ2-7
CDR3nt: TGTGCCAGCAGCCAAAAACGGGGGGGCTGGTCCTACGAGCAGTACTTC
CDR3aa: CASSQKRGGWSYEQYF

d_gene: TRBD2
abundance: few
v_gene: TRBV5-4
j_gene: TRBJ2-7
CDR3nt: TGTGCCAGCAGCTTGGAAGGGACTAGCGGGTACGAGCAGTACTTC
CDR3aa: CASSLEGTSGYEQYF

d_gene: TRBD1
abundance: .
v_gene: TRBV29-1
j_gene: TRBJ1-1
CDR3nt: TGCAGCGGGACAGGGACGAACACTGAAGCTTTCTTT
CDR3aa: CSGTGTNTEAFF

d_gene: .
abundance: .
v_gene: TRBV19
j_gene: TRBJ1-2
CDR3nt: TGTGCCAGTAGTATAGGGGGCCAGTTGGGTAGCTATGGCTACACCTTC
CDR3aa: CASSIGGQLGSYGYTF

d_gene: .
abundance: .
v_gene: TRBV4-2
j_gene: TRBJ1-1
CDR3nt: TGTGCCAGCAGCCAAAGTAGACAGAACACTGAAGCTTTCTTT
CDR3aa: CASSQSRQNTEAFF

d_gene: TRBD1
abundance: few
v_gene: TRBV2
j_gene: TRBJ1-6
CDR3nt: TGTGCCAGCCAGTTGGACAGGGCGAAAAATTCACCCCTCCACTTT
CDR3aa: CASQLDRAKNSPLHF

d_gene: .
abundance: .
v_gene: TRBV5-1
j_gene: TRBJ1-1
CDR3nt: TGCGCCAGCAGCGTGCAGGGTGGGGACACTGAAGCTTTCTTT
CDR3aa: CASSVQGGDTEAFF

d_gene: .
abundance: .
v_gene: TRBV5-1
j_gene: TRBJ2-5
CDR3nt: TGCGCCAGCAGCCTCTCCCCGACCCTAGTCGAAGAGACCCAGTACTTC
CDR3aa: CASSLSPTLVEETQYF

d_gene: .
abundance: .
v_gene: TRBV29-1
j_gene: TRBJ1-2
CDR3nt: TGCAGTGTGGGGGGAGGGGCTGGTGGCTACACCTTC
CDR3aa: CSVGGGAGGYTF

d_gene: TRBD1
abundance: .
v_gene: TRBV6-5
j_gene: TRBJ1-2
CDR3nt: TGTGCCAGCAGTCTTTCCGGGACAGTATTTGGTGGCTACACCTTC
CDR3aa: CASSLSGTVFGGYTF

d_gene: TRBD2
abundance: .
v_gene: TRBV6-6
j_gene: TRBJ2-5
CDR3nt: TGTGCCAGCAGCTACTCGGGGGGGGCAGGGGAGACCCAGTACTTC
CDR3aa: CASSYSGGAGETQYF

d_gene: .
abundance: .
v_gene: TRBV6-4
j_gene: TRBJ2-7
CDR3nt: TGTGCCAGCACCTTTACTGGACAGTCTTCGTCCGAGCAGTACTTC
CDR3aa: CASTFTGQSSSEQYF

d_gene: TRBD2
abundance: .
v_gene: TRBV12-3/TRBV12-4
j_gene: TRBJ2-3
CDR3nt: TGTGCCAGCAGTCACAGCGGGGCAGATACGCAGTATTTT
CDR3aa: CASSHSGADTQYF

d_gene: .
abundance: .
v_gene: TRBV10-1
j_gene: TRBJ1-1
CDR3nt: TGCGCCAGCAGTGAGTCAACAGGGCCCATGAACACTGAAGCTTTCTTT
CDR3aa: CASSESTGPMNTEAFF

d_gene: .
abundance: .
v_gene: TRBV2
j_gene: TRBJ2-7
CDR3nt: TGTGCCAGCACCACCCAGCCAGGGTCGTCGGGTGAGCAGTACTTC
CDR3aa: CASTTQPGSSGEQYF